Sequencing of this TCR beta chain was carried out in a study of shared clonotypes between healthy human individuals. Study-level background: Two women and three men aged 18 to 49 served as donors. Per-donor plates numbered three CD4 naive, three CD4 memory, two CD8 naive and one CD8 memory.

The CDR3 has 15 amino acids. Germline CDR1 reads LNHDA; CDR2 reads SQIVND (reference sequence). With 7 bases removed from V and 1 base from J, the gap between germline ends came to 14 bases. Of note for this clone: Its cognate antigen is unknown.

The assay was immunoSEQ multiplex PCR, and TCRdb's table has in-frame clones only and misses some. The profile shows approximately 590,000 clones, about 95% of them singletons. Study results and limitations: Among non-shared clonotypes, generation probabilities were lower than among those shared by all four donors.

The naive CD8 fraction comprised CD45RO-negative cells positively selected for CCR7 and excluded terminally differentiated effector memory CD45RA+ cells. All of the donors resided in Nashville, Tennessee, and each was a Caucasian adult. The sequence derives from a woman under 40 in good health. The sequenced sample was naive CD8+ T cells sorted from blood. The V gene is TRBV19, the J gene TRBJ1-5; D might be TRBD1 (6 bases). The chain's CDR3 is CASTPGQKSNQPQHF. As DNA, the CDR3 is TGTGCCAGTACCCCGGGACAAAAAAGCAATCAGCCCCAGCATTTT.